Following are 23 T cell receptor beta chains from one sample sequenced in a study of cytomegalovirus exposure and HLA in healthy donors. With 60 Vbeta and 13 Jbeta primers, the PCR was carried out. The repertoire was sequenced with immunoSEQ multiplex PCR; TCRdb's copy has only in-frame clones and lacks some. The sample has 90,000 to 110,000 clones; 65% to 80% are singletons. The sequenced sample consisted of PBMCs. Every receptor here comes from a male donor in good health and CMV-seronegative.

This clone was seen just once. The chain recombines TRBV2 with TRBJ1-5; 7 positions match TRBD1. The trim removed 4 bases at V and 2 bases at J, leaving 2 bases unmatched. In germline, CDR1 is SNHLY, CDR2 FYNNEI. The CDR3 length is 14 residues. In DNA, the CDR3 is TGTGCCAGCAGTGGACAGGGAGGCAATCAGCCCCAGCATTTT. Translated, it gives CASSGQGGNQPQHF.

This clone occurred once. The V gene is TRBV5-1, the J gene TRBJ2-3; 10 bases are a match to TRBD2. The CDR3 loop spans 18 amino acids. Germline CDR1 is SGHRS and CDR2 is YFSETQ. The trim removed 2 bases at V and 5 bases at J, leaving 14 bases unmatched. The DNA of the CDR3 is TGCGCCAGCAGCTTTGGGGGACTAGCGACCGAAAAGGGAGATACGCAGTATTTT. It encodes CASSFGGLATEKGDTQYF.

The chain recombines TRBV2 with TRBJ2-3; maybe TRBD2 (6 bases). The CDR3 runs 16 residues. Germline V gives CDR1 SNHLY, CDR2 FYNNEI. V gave up 3 bases and J gave up 0 bases, with 13 bases separating them. The CDR3 DNA reads as TGTGCCAGCAGTGACCTAGCGTACCTGAGCACAGATACGCAGTATTTT. Translating it yields CASSDLAYLSTDTQYF.

The chain is built from TRBV10-1 and TRBJ2-7, with 7 bases lining up with TRBD1. V was clipped by 7 bases and J by 1 base; unmatched bases: 13. The CDR3 covers 16 residues. The germline V gene has CDR1 WNHNN and CDR2 SYGVQD (reference sequence). The CDR3 loop reads CASTKPIDRESYEQYF. The CDR3 coding sequence is TGCGCCAGCACAAAACCGATCGACAGGGAGTCCTACGAGCAGTACTTC.

The chain recombines TRBV27 with TRBJ2-7; D perhaps matches TRBD1 (5 bases). CDR1 is MNHEY, CDR2 SMNVEV, per germline (reference sequence). CDR3 size: 14 residues. Trimming pared 5 bases from V and 4 bases from J, leaving 15 bases between. CDR3 amino acids: CASSITGEGYEQYF. The CDR3 nucleotides read TGTGCCAGCAGTATCACAGGAGAAGGTTACGAGCAGTACTTC.

This clone was seen only a few times. The CDR3 DNA reads as TGTGCCAGCAGTTACCTCCGGGACGAGCAGTACTTC. The encoded protein is CASSYLRDEQYF. The V gene is TRBV6-6, the J gene TRBJ2-7; no reliable D call. The CDR3 spans 12 residues. The germline V gene has CDR1 MNHNY and CDR2 SVGAGI (reference sequence). V was pared by 2 bases and J by 5 bases, with 7 bases between.

The rearrangement joins TRBV29-1 to TRBJ2-3; 12 bases are shared with TRBD2. This CDR3 has 15 residues. CDR1 and CDR2 from the germline V gene are SQVTM and ANQGSEA. With 5 bases clipped from V and 3 bases from J, the junction kept 6 bases outside the gene matches. The CDR3: CSVFLLAGGTDTQYF. DNA for the CDR3: TGCAGCGTTTTCCTACTAGCGGGAGGTACAGATACGCAGTATTTT.

The chain couples TRBV5-6 to TRBJ2-1; D may be TRBD2 (5 bases). This CDR3 comprises 16 residues. Trimming pared 2 bases from V and 4 bases from J, leaving 16 bases between. Germline CDR1 SGHDT, CDR2 YYEEEE. The CDR3 DNA reads TGTGCCAGCAGCTTCCCTATCGAGGCGGGTTACAATGAGCAGTTCTTC. The encoded protein is CASSFPIEAGYNEQFF.

The rearrangement links TRBV7-2 to TRBJ2-2; 10 bases map to TRBD2. Germline loops: CDR1 SGHTA, CDR2 FQGNSA. The CDR3 spans 17 residues. V lost 2 bases and J lost 6; bases outside the gene matches: 9. CDR3 loop: CASSLSLAGVRAGELFF. The CDR3 nucleotides are TGTGCCAGCAGCTTAAGTCTAGCGGGAGTAAGAGCCGGGGAGCTGTTTTTT. The whole variable domain, remainder taken from reference TRBV7-2 and TRBJ2-2, is GAGVSQSPSNKVTEKGKDVELRCDPISGHTALYWYRQSLGQGLEFLIYFQGNSAPDKSGLPSDRFSAERTGGSVSTLTIQRTQQEDSAVYLCASSLSLAGVRAGELFFGEGSRLTVL.

Only one count was recorded for this clone. J is TRBJ1-5 and V is TRBV5-3; D might be TRBD1 (5 bases). TRBV5-3 has ORF status, its function being uncertain. The CDR3 has 12 residues. The V end was cut by 10 bases, the J end by 3 bases, with 11 bases between. CDR3 amino acids: CARGSVNQPQHF. The CDR3 DNA reads TGTGCCCGGGGGAGCGTCAATCAGCCCCAGCATTTT.

The chain combines TRBV2 with TRBJ1-5; 8 nucleotides match TRBD1. Germline V gene sequence: CDR1 SNHLY, CDR2 FYNNEI. The CDR3 spans 13 residues. The J segment lost 4 bases and the V segment lost 7 bases, leaving 3 bases of the junction unmatched. The CDR3 DNA reads as TGTGCCAGCATCCGGGACAGGAATCAGCCCCAGCATTTT. It yields the protein CASIRDRNQPQHF.

The V call is TRBV5-1, the J call TRBJ1-2; TRBD1 matches at 8 bases. In germline, CDR1 is SGHRS, CDR2 YFSETQ. V dropped 3 bases and J dropped 4; count of bases not matched to a gene: 8. There are 15 residues in the CDR3. The CDR3 here is CASSWAGGAGYGYTF. As DNA, the CDR3 is TGCGCCAGCAGCTGGGCAGGGGGCGCAGGCTATGGCTACACCTTC.

On this clone itself: The sample holds other DNA sequences that translate to the same CDR3. The chain employs TRBV6-6 and TRBJ1-2, with D possibly TRBD1 on 6 matching bases. Germline values: CDR1 MNHNY, CDR2 SVGAGI (reference sequence). The CDR3 runs to 16 residues. V was clipped by 6 bases and J by 1 base, with 18 bases between them. The CDR3 region is CASSPLAGAGNYGYTF. The CDR3 DNA follows: TGTGCCAGCAGCCCATTGGCGGGGGCTGGTAACTATGGCTACACCTTC.

CDR3 nucleotide sequence: TGTGCCAGCAGCCTAGACAGGGGACCCTCCTACGAGCAGTACTTC. It is translated as CASSLDRGPSYEQYF. This chain links TRBV7-2 with TRBJ2-5; TRBD1 matches at 8 bases. Judging by the DNA end, TRBJ2-7 fits better; the J call may be wrong. The CDR3 has 15 residues. Germline CDR1 SGHTA, CDR2 FQGNSA.

In this sample, this clone turned up a few times. The chain carries TRBV7-2 and TRBJ1-1; D may be TRBD1 (6 bases). This CDR3 spans 14 amino acids. From germline, CDR1 is SGHTA and CDR2 FQGNSA. Trimming cost V 5 bases and J 0 bases, with 10 bases left between them. CDR3 nucleotides: TGTGCCAGCAGCCGAGACAGGCTGAACACTGAAGCTTTCTTT. Amino acids: CASSRDRLNTEAFF.

This chain connects TRBV14 to TRBJ2-3; D might be TRBD1 (6 bases). This CDR3 contains 15 residues. Germline V gene sequence: CDR1 SGHDN, CDR2 FVKESK. Trimming pared 5 bases from V and 1 base from J, leaving 13 bases between. In nucleotides, the CDR3 is TGTGCCAGCAGCGGCCGGGACATAGGCACAGATACGCAGTATTTT. This translates into CASSGRDIGTDTQYF.

The V and J genes are TRBV15 and TRBJ2-7; possibly TRBD1 for D (6 bases). Germline V gives CDR1 LNHNV, CDR2 YYDKDF (reference sequence). The CDR3 covers 15 residues. Trimming pared 5 bases from V and 1 base from J, leaving 15 bases between. The DNA for the CDR3 is TGTGCCACCAGCTCCTCTCCGGACAGTTCCTACGAGCAGTACTTC. This codes for CATSSSPDSSYEQYF.

V gene TRBV27 combines with J gene TRBJ2-4; 11 positions match TRBD2. J was trimmed by 6 bases and V by 3 bases; bases with no gene match: 4. Germline CDR1 MNHEY, CDR2 SMNVEV (reference sequence). CDR3 length equals 15 residues. CDR3 residues: CASSLIAGGVNIQYF. The CDR3, as DNA: TGTGCCAGCAGTTTGATAGCGGGAGGGGTAAACATTCAGTACTTC.

The chain employs TRBV18 and TRBJ1-2, with TRBD1 identical over 10 bases. The CDR3 is made up of 16 amino acids. V shed 0 bases, J shed 2 bases, and the junction held 3 bases outside the gene matches. Germline assignment: CDR1 KGHSH and CDR2 LQKENI. Here the CDR3 DNA reads TGTGCCAGCTCACCACCGAGGGGACAGGGGAACTATGGCTACACCTTC. Its protein is CASSPPRGQGNYGYTF. The variable domain in full, completed from reference TRBV18 and TRBJ1-2, reads NAGVMQNPRHLVRRRGQEARLRCSPMKGHSHVYWYRQLPEEGLKFMVYLQKENIIDESGMPKERFSAEFPKEGPSILRIQQVVRGDSAAYFCASSPPRGQGNYGYTFGSGTRLTVV.

The chain links TRBV5-8 to TRBJ2-7, with 8 nucleotides matching TRBD2. V dropped 0 bases and J dropped 5; count of bases not matched to a gene: 7. Germline assignment: CDR1 SGHTS and CDR2 YDEGEE. The CDR3 is made up of 15 amino acids. The DNA for the CDR3 is TGTGCCAGCAGCTTGGCACGGGAGGGCCTGAACGAGCAGTACTTC. Its protein product is CASSLAREGLNEQYF.

The V and J genes are TRBV19 and TRBJ2-3; 7 bases agree with TRBD2. J was trimmed by 1 base and V by 1 base; bases with no gene match: 2. Looked up from germline, CDR1 is LNHDA and CDR2 is SQIVND (reference sequence). There are 15 residues in the CDR3. CDR3 bases: TGTGCCAGTAGTATAGTCCTAGCGGGCACAGATACGCAGTATTTT. This gives the protein CASSIVLAGTDTQYF.

The gene calls are TRBV4-2 and TRBJ1-5; D remains ambiguous. CDR1 and CDR2 from the germline V gene are LGHNA and YNFKEQ. The CDR3 contains 15 residues. The V end was cut by 0 bases, the J end by 3 bases, with 9 bases between. The CDR3 is CASSQESSANQPQHF. The CDR3 region has the DNA TGTGCCAGCAGCCAAGAATCAAGCGCCAATCAGCCCCAGCATTTT.

The V call is TRBV19, the J call TRBJ1-1; TRBD1 aligns across 9 bases. J lost 1 base, V lost 4 bases, and 1 base had no gene match. The CDR3 has 14 amino acids. The germline gives CDR1 LNHDA, CDR2 SQIVND (reference sequence). This chain's CDR3 is CASSTGQGNTEAFF. CDR3 DNA sequence: TGTGCCAGTAGTACGGGACAGGGGAACACTGAAGCTTTCTTT.